Described below is a single TCR beta chain sequence and its context. It has no known antigen specificity. Per-nucleotide qualities are absent, and no much larger clonotype sits a single base away. These data come from a study of quantifying T cell responses using KT2 cells (dated by TCRdb to about 2017). As for the study more broadly: RNA was DNase-treated and reverse transcribed with TCR alpha and beta constant-region primers, mostly using SuperScript III. PCR2 was performed as a SYBR Green qPCR and was stopped at a predetermined fluorescence threshold so that over-amplification was avoided. Under optimum conditions, the efficiency of the T4 ligation step was estimated to be more than 9%. Study-level results and caveats: KT2 sequences were detected down to the lowest spike-in tested, which was about one KT2 cell per 100,000 PBMC. Counts of KT2 alpha and beta sequences scaled linearly with input KT2 cell number over several orders of magnitude. No side-by-side comparison between this pipeline and other TCR sequencing techniques was included in the study. Detection of KT2 sequences showed saturation at very high KT2 spike-in numbers.

The protocol used for the library was UMI-ligation and nested PCR. A single-stranded oligonucleotide bearing the Illumina SP2 sequence and a UMI was ligated to the 3' end of the cDNA with T4 RNA ligase 1. PCR1 consisted of three to four cycles (98 degrees C 15 s, 69 degrees C 30 s, 72 degrees C 40 s), and for the beta primer an equimolar mix of RC1.1 and RC1.2 was used to cover TRBC1 and TRBC2. From PCR2 onward, TCR alpha and beta chains were processed separately, with sample indices and Illumina adaptors added. The UMI comprised 12 random nucleotides, as two hexamers separated by a spacer, placed after an 8-base spacer. Libraries were sequenced on an Illumina MiSeq with v2 2x251 paired-end chemistry, typically roughly twelve samples per run. PhiX DNA at roughly 5-7.5% was added to each sequencing library to increase diversity. Processing in the source paper ran as follows. bcl2fastq converted raw reads to FASTQ, and Demultiplexor demultiplexed the reads by dual indices. V and J genes were assigned by Decombinator through tag matching, with a single base-pair mismatch being allowed. UMIs were used by Collapsinator to correct both sequencing errors and frequency errors caused by PCR heterogeneity. Decombinator identifiers were converted to nucleotide sequence by CDR3Translator, the sequences were translated to amino acids, and CDR3 was extracted using C- and N-terminal motifs. Each distinct KT2 TCR was counted as a cluster of KT2 sequences sharing one unique molecular identifier. TCRdb cleaned the public reads at Q25 with fastp, built clones with MiXCR and kept in-frame beta chains. Rows are unified per CDR3 protein, each entry keeping the most common DNA and genes. The V and J calls were not made by the authors but by TCRdb's processing. Present in this sample are 40,000 or so distinct CDR3 sequences, 15% to 20% of which were seen just once. The ten largest account for less than 50% of the sample.

Known numbers of KT2, a T cell clone whose TCR had been sequenced previously, were spiked into unfractionated PBMC to test the sensitivity and accuracy of the pipeline. KT2 cells were mixed with a fixed number of PBMC to create a range of KT2-to-PBMC ratios. CDR1 and CDR2 are read off the germline V gene as MNHEY and SVGEGT. From cysteine to phenylalanine, the CDR3 is 16 amino acids long. Here the CDR3 DNA is all that survives: 48 bases in frame from base 1. V loses 0 bases of germline sequence and J loses 5 bases, and the interval between the two ends is 14 bases. The sequence derives from a human donor. The chain uses TRBV6-2 or TRBV6-3 and TRBJ1-5, with no confident D gene call. Material: PBMCs spiked with cells of the T cell clone KT2. In nucleotide form, the sequence is TGTGCCAGCAGTTACTCGGGCCGGGAGCAGGATCAGCCCCAGCATTTT. It specifies CASSYSGREQDQPQHF.